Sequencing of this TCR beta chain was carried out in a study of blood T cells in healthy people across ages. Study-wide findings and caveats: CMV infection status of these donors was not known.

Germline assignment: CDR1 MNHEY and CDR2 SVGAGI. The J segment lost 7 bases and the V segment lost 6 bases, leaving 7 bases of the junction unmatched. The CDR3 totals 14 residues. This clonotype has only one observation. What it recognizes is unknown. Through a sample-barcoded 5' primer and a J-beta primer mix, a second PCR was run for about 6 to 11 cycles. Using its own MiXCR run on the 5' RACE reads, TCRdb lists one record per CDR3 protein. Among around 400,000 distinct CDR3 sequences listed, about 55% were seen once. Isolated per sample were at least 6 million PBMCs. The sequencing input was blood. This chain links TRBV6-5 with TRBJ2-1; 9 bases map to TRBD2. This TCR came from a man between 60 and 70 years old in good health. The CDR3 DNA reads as TGTGCCAGCAGGCGCGGGGGGGCCGATAATGAGCAGTTCTTC. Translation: CASRRGGADNEQFF.